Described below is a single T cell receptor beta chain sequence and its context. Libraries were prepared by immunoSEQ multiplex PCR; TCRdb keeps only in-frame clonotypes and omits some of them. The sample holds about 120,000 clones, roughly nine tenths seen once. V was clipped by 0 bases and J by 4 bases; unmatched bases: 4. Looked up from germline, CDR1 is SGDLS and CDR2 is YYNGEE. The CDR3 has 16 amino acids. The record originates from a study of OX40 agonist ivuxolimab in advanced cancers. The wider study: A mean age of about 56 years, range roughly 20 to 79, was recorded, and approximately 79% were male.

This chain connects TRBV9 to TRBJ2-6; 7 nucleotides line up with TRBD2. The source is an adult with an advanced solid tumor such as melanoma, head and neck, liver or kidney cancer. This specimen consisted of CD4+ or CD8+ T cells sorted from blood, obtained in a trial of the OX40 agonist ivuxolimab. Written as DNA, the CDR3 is TGTGCCAGCAGCGTAGGGGGAGGGTTCGGGGCCAACGTCCTGACTTTC. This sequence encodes CASSVGGGFGANVLTF.